These T cell receptor beta chains were read from a single sample in a study of a mutant IDH1 vaccine in newly diagnosed glioma. The method was immunoSEQ multiplex PCR; TCRdb's version includes in-frame clones alone and lacks a portion of them. The sample comprises 45,000 to 50,000 clones, more than 70% of which are singletons, and 5.7% rests with the top ten. Their antigen targets remain unknown. Sample: PBMCs, taken from a glioma patient whose treatment included an IDH1 peptide vaccine. Source of these receptors: a woman in her thirties or forties with glioma. The conserved cysteine and the conserved F or W are not part of the CDR3 here.

V gene | CDR3 protein
TRBV28 | ASSFDRRGTSYEQY
TRBV27 | ASIRGGTEAF
TRBV4-2 | ASSPGTATPTDYSPLH
TRBV7-9 | ASSLEGQGFYGYT
TRBV5-6 | ASTLGTYGYT
TRBV2 | ASSERSGDGEQY
TRBV5-8 | ASSPGTGAILGEQF
TRBV2 | ASSEQGIGYEQY
TRBV19 | ASSYRIGGDTQY
TRBV5-6 | ASSMPHSGNTIY
TRBV2 | ASSEGTGYYGYT
TRBV18 | ASSPVPRVGELF
TRBV6-1 | ASSSTFNTEAF
TRBV30 | AWSAGRNTEAF
TRBV28 | ASSFGGSTDTQY